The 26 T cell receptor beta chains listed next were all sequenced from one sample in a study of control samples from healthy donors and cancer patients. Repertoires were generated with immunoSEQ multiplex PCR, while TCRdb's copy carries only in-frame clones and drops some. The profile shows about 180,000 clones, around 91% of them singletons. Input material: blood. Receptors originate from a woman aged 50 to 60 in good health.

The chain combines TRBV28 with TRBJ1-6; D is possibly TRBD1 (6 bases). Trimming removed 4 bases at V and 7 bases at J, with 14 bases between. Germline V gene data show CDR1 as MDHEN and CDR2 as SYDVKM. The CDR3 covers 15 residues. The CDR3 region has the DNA TGTGCCAGCAGTTATACAGGGAATAGGAATTCACCCCTCCACTTT. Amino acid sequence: CASSYTGNRNSPLHF. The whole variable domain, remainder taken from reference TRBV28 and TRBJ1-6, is DVKVTQSSRYLVKRTGEKVFLECVQDMDHENMFWYRQDPGLGLRLIYFSYDVKMKEKGDIPEGYSVSREKKERFSLILESASTNQTSMYLCASSYTGNRNSPLHFGNGTRLTVT.

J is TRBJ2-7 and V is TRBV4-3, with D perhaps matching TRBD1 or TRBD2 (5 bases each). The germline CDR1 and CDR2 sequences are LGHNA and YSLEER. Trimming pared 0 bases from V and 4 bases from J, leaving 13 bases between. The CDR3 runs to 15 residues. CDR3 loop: CASSQDAGTAYEQYF. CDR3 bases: TGCGCCAGCAGCCAAGATGCAGGGACGGCGTACGAGCAGTACTTC.

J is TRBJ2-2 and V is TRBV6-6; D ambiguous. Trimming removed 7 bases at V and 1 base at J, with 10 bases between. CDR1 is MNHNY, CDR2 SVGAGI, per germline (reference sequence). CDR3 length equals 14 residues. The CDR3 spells CASKLDQNTGELFF. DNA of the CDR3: TGTGCCAGCAAGTTGGATCAGAACACCGGGGAGCTGTTTTTT.

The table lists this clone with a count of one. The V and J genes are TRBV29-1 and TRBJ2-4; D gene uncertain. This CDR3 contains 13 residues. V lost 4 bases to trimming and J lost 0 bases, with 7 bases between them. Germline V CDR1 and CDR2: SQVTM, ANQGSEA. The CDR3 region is CSVASTAKNIQYF. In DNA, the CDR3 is TGCAGCGTTGCCAGTACAGCCAAAAACATTCAGTACTTC.

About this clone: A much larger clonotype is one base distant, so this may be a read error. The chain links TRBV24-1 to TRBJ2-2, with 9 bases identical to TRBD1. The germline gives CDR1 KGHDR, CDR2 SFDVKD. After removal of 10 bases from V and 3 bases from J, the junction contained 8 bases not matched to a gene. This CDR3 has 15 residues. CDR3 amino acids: CATWTGTGYTGELFF. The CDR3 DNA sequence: TGTGCCACGTGGACCGGGACAGGGTACACCGGGGAGCTGTTTTTT.

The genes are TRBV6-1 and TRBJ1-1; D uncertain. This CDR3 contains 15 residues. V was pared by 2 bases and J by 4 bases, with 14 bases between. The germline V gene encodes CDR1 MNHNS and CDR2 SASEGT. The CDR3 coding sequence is TGTGCCAGCAGTGAATTGCGCCCCCAGCTCACTGAAGCTTTCTTT. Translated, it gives CASSELRPQLTEAFF.

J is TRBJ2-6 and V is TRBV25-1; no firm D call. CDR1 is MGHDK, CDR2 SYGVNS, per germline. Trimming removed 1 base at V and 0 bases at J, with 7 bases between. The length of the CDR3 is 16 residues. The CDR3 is CASSEFAHSGANVLTF. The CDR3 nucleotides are TGTGCCAGCAGTGAATTTGCTCACTCTGGGGCCAACGTCCTGACTTTC.

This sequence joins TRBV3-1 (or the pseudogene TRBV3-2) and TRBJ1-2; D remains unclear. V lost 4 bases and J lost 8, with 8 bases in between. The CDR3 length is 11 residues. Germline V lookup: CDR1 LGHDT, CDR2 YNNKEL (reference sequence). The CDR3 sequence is CASSRGSGYTF. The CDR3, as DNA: TGTGCCAGCAGCCGAGGGAGCGGCTACACCTTC.

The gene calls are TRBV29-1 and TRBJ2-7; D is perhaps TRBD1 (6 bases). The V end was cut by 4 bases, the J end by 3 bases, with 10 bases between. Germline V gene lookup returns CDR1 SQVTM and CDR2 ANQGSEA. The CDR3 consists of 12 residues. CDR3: CSVGTAGYEQYF. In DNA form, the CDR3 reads TGCAGCGTTGGGACAGCCGGCTACGAGCAGTACTTC.

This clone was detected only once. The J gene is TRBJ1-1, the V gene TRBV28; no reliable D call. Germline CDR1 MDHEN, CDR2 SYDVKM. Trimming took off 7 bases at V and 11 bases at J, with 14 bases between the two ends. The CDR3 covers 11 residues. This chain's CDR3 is CASTLSWRAFF. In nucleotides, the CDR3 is TGTGCCAGCACCCTGAGCTGGCGGGCTTTCTTT.

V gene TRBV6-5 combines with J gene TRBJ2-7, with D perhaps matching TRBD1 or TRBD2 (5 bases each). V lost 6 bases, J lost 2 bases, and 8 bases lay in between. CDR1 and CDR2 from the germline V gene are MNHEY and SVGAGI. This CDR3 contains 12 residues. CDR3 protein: CASSEGTYEQYF. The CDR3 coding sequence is TGTGCCAGCAGCGAGGGGACCTACGAGCAGTACTTC.

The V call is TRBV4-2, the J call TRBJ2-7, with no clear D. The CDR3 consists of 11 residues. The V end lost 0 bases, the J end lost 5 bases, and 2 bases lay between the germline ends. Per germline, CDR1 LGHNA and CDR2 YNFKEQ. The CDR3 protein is CASSQEDEQYF. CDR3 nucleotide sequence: TGTGCCAGCAGCCAAGAGGACGAGCAGTACTTC.

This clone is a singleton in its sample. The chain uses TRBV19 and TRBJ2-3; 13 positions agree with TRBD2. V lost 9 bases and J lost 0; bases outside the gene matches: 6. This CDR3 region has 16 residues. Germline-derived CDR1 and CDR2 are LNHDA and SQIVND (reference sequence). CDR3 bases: TGTGCCAGCAGACTAGCGGGGGGTTGGAGCACAGATACGCAGTATTTT. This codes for CASRLAGGWSTDTQYF.

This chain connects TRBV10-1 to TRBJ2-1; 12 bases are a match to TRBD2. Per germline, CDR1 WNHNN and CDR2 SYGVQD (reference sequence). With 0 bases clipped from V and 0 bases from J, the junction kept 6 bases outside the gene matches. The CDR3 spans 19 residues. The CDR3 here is CASSESRLAGGNSYNEQFF. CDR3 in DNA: TGCGCCAGCAGTGAGTCCCGGCTAGCGGGAGGGAACTCCTACAATGAGCAGTTCTTC.

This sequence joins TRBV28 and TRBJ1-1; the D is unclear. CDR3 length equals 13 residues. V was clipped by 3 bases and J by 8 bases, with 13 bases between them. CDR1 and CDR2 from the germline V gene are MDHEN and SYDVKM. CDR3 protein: CASSLRSEAEAFF. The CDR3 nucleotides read TGTGCCAGCAGTTTGAGGAGTGAAGCGGAAGCTTTCTTT.

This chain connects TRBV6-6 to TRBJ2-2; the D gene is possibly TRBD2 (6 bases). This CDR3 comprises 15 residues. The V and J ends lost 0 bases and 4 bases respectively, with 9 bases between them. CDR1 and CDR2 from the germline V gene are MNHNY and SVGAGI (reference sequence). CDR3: CASSYSEGTTGELFF. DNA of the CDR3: TGTGCCAGCAGTTACTCGGAGGGAACCACCGGGGAGCTGTTTTTT.

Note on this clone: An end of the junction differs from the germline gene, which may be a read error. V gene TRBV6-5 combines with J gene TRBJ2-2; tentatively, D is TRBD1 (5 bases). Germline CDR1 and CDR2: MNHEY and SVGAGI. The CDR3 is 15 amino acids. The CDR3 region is CASTRVLGHTEELFF. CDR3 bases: TGTGCCAGCACCCGCGTTCTGGGGCACACCGAGGAGCTGTTTTTT.

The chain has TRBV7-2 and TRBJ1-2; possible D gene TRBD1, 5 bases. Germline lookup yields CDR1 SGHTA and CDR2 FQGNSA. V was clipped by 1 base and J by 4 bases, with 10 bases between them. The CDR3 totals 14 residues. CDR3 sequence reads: CASSLDTGTYGYTF. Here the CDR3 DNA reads TGTGCCAGCAGCTTAGATACAGGAACCTATGGCTACACCTTC.

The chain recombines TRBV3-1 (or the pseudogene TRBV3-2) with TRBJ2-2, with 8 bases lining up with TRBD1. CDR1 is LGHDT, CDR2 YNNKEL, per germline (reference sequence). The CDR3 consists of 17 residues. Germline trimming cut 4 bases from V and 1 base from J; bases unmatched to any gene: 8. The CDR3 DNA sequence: TGTGCCAGCAGCCTAACCATTACAGGGGGGAACACCGGGGAGCTGTTTTTT. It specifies CASSLTITGGNTGELFF.

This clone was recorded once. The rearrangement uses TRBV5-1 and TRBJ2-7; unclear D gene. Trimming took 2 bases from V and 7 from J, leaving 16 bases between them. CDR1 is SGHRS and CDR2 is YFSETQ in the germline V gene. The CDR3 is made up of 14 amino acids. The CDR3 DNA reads TGCGCCAGCAGCTTAGCGTCTCCCTCTCGGGAGCAGTACTTC. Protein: CASSLASPSREQYF.

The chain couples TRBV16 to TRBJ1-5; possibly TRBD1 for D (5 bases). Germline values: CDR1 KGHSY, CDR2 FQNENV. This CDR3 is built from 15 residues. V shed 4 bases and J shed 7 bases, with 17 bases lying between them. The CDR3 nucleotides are TGTGCCAGCAGCCCCGGGGCCCAAACCGGACAGCCCCAGCATTTT. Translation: CASSPGAQTGQPQHF.

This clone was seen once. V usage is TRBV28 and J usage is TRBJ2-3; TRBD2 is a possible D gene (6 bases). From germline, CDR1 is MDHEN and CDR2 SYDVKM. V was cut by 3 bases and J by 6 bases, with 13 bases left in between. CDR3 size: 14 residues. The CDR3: CASSFPVGGDTQYF. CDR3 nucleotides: TGTGCCAGCAGTTTCCCGGTCGGAGGGGATACGCAGTATTTT.

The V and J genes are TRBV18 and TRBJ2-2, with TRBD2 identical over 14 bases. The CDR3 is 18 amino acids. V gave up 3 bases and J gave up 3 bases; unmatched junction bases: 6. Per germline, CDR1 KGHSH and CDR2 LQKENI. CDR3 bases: TGTGCCAGCTCACCCGGACTAGCGGGGGGCCGCTACACCGGGGAGCTGTTTTTT. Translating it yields CASSPGLAGGRYTGELFF.

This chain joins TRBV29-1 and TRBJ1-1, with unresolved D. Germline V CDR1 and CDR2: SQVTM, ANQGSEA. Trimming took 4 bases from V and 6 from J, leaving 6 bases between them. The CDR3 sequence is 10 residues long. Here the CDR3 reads CSVANAEAFF. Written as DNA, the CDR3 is TGCAGCGTTGCAAACGCTGAAGCTTTCTTT.

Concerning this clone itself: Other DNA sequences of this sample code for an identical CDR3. The CDR3 nucleotides read TGCAGTGCTAGGCAGGAGACCCAGTACTTC. Residues: CSARQETQYF. The chain joins TRBV20-1 to TRBJ2-5; D not certain. This CDR3 is 10 amino acids long. CDR1 DFQATT and CDR2 SNEGSKA come from the germline V gene (reference sequence). V lost 3 bases and J 5 bases, leaving 4 bases between the germline ends.

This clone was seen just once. In nucleotides, the CDR3 is TGTGCCAGCAGTCAGACCCAAAACTATGGCTACACCTTC. Its translation is CASSQTQNYGYTF. J is TRBJ1-2 and V is TRBV12-3 or TRBV12-4, with D unresolved. The CDR3 sequence is 13 residues long. The V end lost 5 bases, the J end lost 2 bases, and 9 bases lay between the germline ends.